The rows below give T cell receptor beta chains drawn from one sample of a study of T cell responses to AZD1222 COVID-19 vaccine. Profiling relied on immunoSEQ multiplex PCR, and the TCRdb table lists in-frame clones only, not all of them. The table records 90,000 to 100,000 clones, around nine tenths of them present only once. The sequenced sample was peripheral blood, obtained on day 0 of AZD1222 vaccination. Receptor source: an adult in good health. Each CDR3 is given with its conserved first and last residue. D genes are given only for firm matches. Rows give clone size only sometimes, using once, few, many, or a class for an expanded clone.

>.|TRBV7-2|TRBJ1-5|15|few
CASSSRDIRNQPQHF
TGTGCCAGCAGCTCCCGGGACATAAGAAATCAGCCCCAGCATTTT
>.|TRBV9|TRBJ1-2|15|.
CASSVAPTGHYGYTF
TGTGCCAGCAGCGTAGCTCCGACAGGCCACTATGGCTACACCTTC
>.|TRBV6-5|TRBJ2-7|14|.
CASSYSGEGGEQYF
TGTGCCAGCAGTTACTCGGGTGAGGGGGGCGAGCAGTACTTC
>.|TRBV4-3|TRBJ1-6|16|.
CASSQGGEEAGSPLHF
TGCGCCAGCAGCCAAGGGGGGGAAGAGGCTGGCTCACCCCTCCACTTT
>.|TRBV15|TRBJ1-5|14|.
CATSRDGENQPQHF
TGTGCCACCAGCAGAGATGGGGAGAATCAGCCCCAGCATTTT
>.|TRBV30|TRBJ1-2|14|once
CAWRGGQMNYGYTF
TGTGCCTGGAGAGGCGGACAGATGAACTATGGCTACACCTTC
>.|TRBV5-4|TRBJ1-2|16|.
CASSSPTQGFSNGYTF
TGTGCCAGCAGCTCGCCAACACAGGGATTTAGCAATGGCTACACCTTC
>.|TRBV9|TRBJ2-2|16|once
CASSVDPSGWTGELFF
TGTGCCAGCAGCGTAGATCCCAGCGGTTGGACCGGGGAGCTGTTTTTT
>.|TRBV6-5|TRBJ1-6|14|.
CASSSGQYNSPLHF
TGTGCCAGCAGTTCGGGGCAATATAATTCACCCCTCCACTTT
>TRBD2|TRBV7-8|TRBJ2-1|17|.
CASSLDPGLAGGSEQFF
TGTGCCAGCAGCTTAGACCCCGGACTAGCGGGAGGTAGTGAGCAGTTCTTC
>TRBD1|TRBV29-1|TRBJ2-1|12|.
CSVRQGAALQFF
TGCAGCGTTCGACAGGGGGCGGCCCTGCAGTTCTTC
>.|TRBV9|TRBJ1-6|17|.
CASSPRGPRSDNSPLHF
TGTGCCAGCAGCCCCCGGGGCCCACGATCGGATAATTCACCCCTCCACTTT
>.|TRBV12-3/TRBV12-4|TRBJ1-1|13|.
CASSFFDSTEAFF
TGTGCCAGCAGTTTTTTCGACAGCACTGAAGCTTTCTTT
>TRBD2|TRBV18|TRBJ2-5|15|.
CASSGLAGAGETQYF
TGTGCCAGCTCGGGACTAGCGGGGGCCGGAGAGACCCAGTACTTC
>.|TRBV24-1|TRBJ2-2|14|.
CATSDTTGAGELFF
TGTGCCACCAGTGATACGACAGGAGCCGGGGAGCTGTTTTTT
>TRBD2|TRBV30|TRBJ2-5|15|.
CAWSRGGNWQETQYF
TGTGCCTGGAGTAGGGGAGGGAATTGGCAAGAGACCCAGTACTTC
>.|TRBV9|TRBJ1-1|15|once
CASSVLENPGAEAFF
TGTGCCAGCAGCGTATTAGAGAATCCGGGCGCTGAAGCTTTCTTT
>.|TRBV7-2|TRBJ1-4|14|.
CASSLQGTNEKLFF
TGTGCCAGCAGCTTACAGGGCACTAATGAAAAACTGTTTTTT
>.|TRBV12-1|TRBJ2-7|19|.
CASSFLRTVGDRGDYEQYF
TGTGCCAGCAGCTTTCTCAGGACCGTCGGGGACAGGGGAGACTACGAGCAGTACTTC
>TRBD2|TRBV9|TRBJ2-3|17|.
CASSQAFSGGDTDTQYF
TGTGCCAGCAGCCAAGCATTTAGCGGGGGTGACACAGATACGCAGTATTTT
>TRBD2|TRBV10-2|TRBJ2-1|16|.
CASSAILAAYLDEQFF
TGCGCCAGCAGTGCGATACTAGCGGCCTACCTGGATGAGCAGTTCTTC
>.|TRBV7-2|TRBJ1-1|11|.
CASTDNTEAFF
TGTGCCAGCACCGACAACACTGAAGCTTTCTTT
>.|TRBV18|TRBJ1-1|12|.
CASSPGATEAFF
TGTGCCAGCTCACCAGGGGCCACTGAAGCTTTCTTT
>.|TRBV6-2/TRBV6-3|TRBJ1-3|16|.
CASSSDEGRPGNTIYF
TGTGCCAGCAGTTCCGATGAAGGAAGACCTGGAAACACCATATATTTT
>TRBD1|TRBV7-3|TRBJ1-5|14|.
CASSTTGGNQPQHF
TGTGCCAGCAGCACGACAGGGGGCAATCAGCCCCAGCATTTT
>.|TRBV19|TRBJ1-4|13|.
CASTERTAEKLFF
TGTGCCAGTACCGAAAGGACCGCCGAAAAACTGTTTTTT
>.|TRBV9|TRBJ2-3|14|.
CASSPYPHTDTQYF
TGTGCCAGCAGCCCCTACCCCCACACAGATACGCAGTATTTT
>TRBD1|TRBV12-5|TRBJ1-4|14|.
CASGTGTGNEKLFF
TGTGCTAGTGGTACGGGGACAGGGAATGAAAAACTGTTTTTT
>TRBD2|TRBV4-1|TRBJ2-7|13|.
CASSQVRSGAQYF
TGCGCCAGCAGCCAAGTTCGTAGCGGGGCCCAGTACTTC
>.|TRBV5-6|TRBJ2-1|13|.
CASSFRAFNEQFF
TGTGCCAGCAGCTTCCGGGCATTCAATGAGCAGTTCTTC
>.|TRBV4-3|TRBJ2-1|16|.
CASSQDGHGKYNEQFF
TGCGCCAGCAGCCAAGATGGACACGGGAAGTACAATGAGCAGTTCTTC
>.|TRBV5-6|TRBJ1-3|13|.
CASSRRAGNTIYF
TGTGCCAGCAGCCGGCGTGCTGGAAACACCATATATTTT
>TRBD2|TRBV4-1|TRBJ2-7|15|.
CASSQVTSGSYEQYF
TGCGCCAGCAGCCAAGTTACTAGCGGTTCCTACGAGCAGTACTTC
>TRBD1|TRBV6-2/TRBV6-3|TRBJ1-5|16|.
CASSSRDRLGGQPQHF
TGTGCCAGCAGTTCCAGGGACAGGTTAGGGGGTCAGCCCCAGCATTTT
>.|TRBV5-4|TRBJ1-2|16|.
CASSSGRGKVRSGYTF
TGTGCCAGCAGCTCCGGAAGGGGAAAAGTTAGGAGTGGCTACACCTTC
>TRBD1|TRBV18|TRBJ2-2|15|.
CASSPRTGNTGELFF
TGTGCCAGCTCACCTAGGACAGGGAACACCGGGGAGCTGTTTTTT
>TRBD1|TRBV5-8|TRBJ2-5|15|.
CASSLPPGQQETQYF
TGTGCCAGCAGCCTCCCGCCGGGACAGCAAGAGACCCAGTACTTC
>.|TRBV6-1|TRBJ2-7|13|.
CASSEGTLDEQYF
TGTGCCAGCAGTGAAGGGACTCTGGACGAGCAGTACTTC
>.|TRBV19|TRBJ1-1|14|.
CASSSNYQNTEAFF
TGTGCCAGTAGTTCGAACTACCAGAACACTGAAGCTTTCTTT
>.|TRBV19|TRBJ1-5|15|.
CASSTMDGGNQPQHF
TGTGCCAGTAGTACTATGGACGGTGGCAATCAGCCCCAGCATTTT
>.|TRBV7-9|TRBJ1-1|12|.
CASSPRGNEAFF
TGTGCCAGCAGCCCGAGGGGGAATGAAGCTTTCTTT
>TRBD1|TRBV6-2/TRBV6-3|TRBJ2-1|15|.
CASSYLDRVYNEQFF
TGTGCCAGCAGTTACCTGGACAGGGTGTATAATGAGCAGTTCTTC
>.|TRBV19|TRBJ2-1|14|.
CASSIWGTGNEQFF
TGTGCCAGTAGTATCTGGGGTACGGGCAATGAGCAGTTCTTC
>.|TRBV11-3|TRBJ2-1|15|.
CASSLGVGNHNEQFF
TGTGCCAGCAGCTTGGGGGTTGGGAACCACAATGAGCAGTTCTTC
>.|TRBV7-2|TRBJ2-5|13|.
CASSRTGRETQYF
TGTGCCAGCAGCCGTACCGGGAGAGAGACCCAGTACTTC
>.|TRBV29-1|TRBJ1-2|14|.
CSVQSLGGGGGYTF
TGCAGCGTTCAAAGCCTGGGAGGCGGTGGGGGCTACACCTTC
>.|TRBV27|TRBJ1-1|12|.
CASTRVNTEAFF
TGTGCCAGCACCCGAGTGAACACTGAAGCTTTCTTT
>TRBD1|TRBV5-4|TRBJ2-2|16|.
CASSLGQGAYTGELFF
TGTGCCAGCAGCTTGGGACAGGGGGCTTACACCGGGGAGCTGTTTTTT
>.|TRBV27|TRBJ2-6|13|.
CASRISGANVLTF
TGTGCCAGCAGGATATCTGGGGCCAACGTCCTGACTTTC
>TRBD1|TRBV7-2|TRBJ1-1|14|.
CASSLLQGGTEAFF
TGTGCCAGCAGCTTACTCCAGGGGGGCACTGAAGCTTTCTTT
>.|TRBV20-1|TRBJ2-1|13|.
CSASRDYYNEQFF
TGCAGTGCCAGTCGAGATTACTACAATGAGCAGTTCTTC
>.|TRBV2|TRBJ1-5|16|.
CASSEGGRRSNQPQHF
TGTGCCAGCAGTGAGGGGGGCCGACGGAGCAATCAGCCCCAGCATTTT
>.|TRBV5-5|TRBJ1-1|11|.
CASSLLREAFF
TGTGCCAGCAGCTTGCTGAGAGAAGCTTTCTTT
>TRBD2|TRBV4-3|TRBJ2-3|17|once
CASSQGWTSGNTDTQYF
TGCGCCAGCAGCCAAGGGTGGACTAGCGGGAACACAGATACGCAGTATTTT
>.|TRBV4-3|TRBJ1-4|15|.
CASSQVSGTNEKLFF
TGCGCCAGCAGCCAAGTATCAGGGACTAATGAAAAACTGTTTTTT
>.|TRBV25-1|TRBJ1-1|15|.
CASSELEGRYTEAFF
TGTGCCAGCAGTGAATTGGAGGGCAGGTACACTGAAGCTTTCTTT
>TRBD1|TRBV7-9|TRBJ1-4|16|.
CASSLAWTGNDEKLFF
TGTGCCAGCAGCTTAGCGTGGACAGGGAACGATGAAAAACTGTTTTTT
>.|TRBV6-5|TRBJ2-4|15|.
CASRRPGSAKNIQYF
TGTGCCAGCAGACGCCCTGGGTCGGCCAAAAACATTCAGTACTTC
>TRBD1|TRBV2|TRBJ1-4|13|.
CAHQTGENEKLFF
TGTGCCCACCAGACAGGGGAGAACGAAAAACTGTTTTTT
>TRBD2|TRBV5-1|TRBJ2-1|15|.
CASSPSGGATNEQFF
TGCGCCAGCAGCCCAAGCGGGGGGGCGACCAATGAGCAGTTCTTC